These 20 T cell receptor beta chains were sequenced from one sample in a study of cytomegalovirus exposure and HLA in healthy donors. PCR employed 60 Vbeta and 13 Jbeta primers. Using immunoSEQ multiplex PCR, the repertoire was profiled, and TCRdb retains in-frame clones only, with some absent. The profile covers about 210,000 clones, with roughly 85% appearing a single time and less than 2% taken by the ten largest. Sequences were obtained from PBMCs. The receptor source for this set is a male donor in good health and CMV-seronegative.

DNA for the CDR3: TGTGCCAGCAGCTTAACGGGGGGACAGGTTAACTATGGCTACACCTTC. Amino acids: CASSLTGGQVNYGYTF. V is TRBV7-3 and J is TRBJ1-2; 8 bases fit TRBD1. Trimming cost V 0 bases and J 1 base; bases outside gene matches: 4. CDR3 size: 16 residues. Germline assignment: CDR1 SGHTA and CDR2 FQGTGA.

This chain joins TRBV5-4 and TRBJ2-5; D is perhaps TRBD1 (5 bases). CDR1 is SGHNT, CDR2 YYREEE, per germline (reference sequence). The CDR3 sequence is 14 residues long. V dropped 4 bases and J dropped 0 bases, with 10 bases sitting between them. The CDR3 DNA follows: TGTGCCAGCAGCCCCCAGGACAACCAAGAGACCCAGTACTTC. Its translation: CASSPQDNQETQYF.

CDR3 nucleotide sequence: TGTGCCAGCAGTCGACTAGCGGATAAGGGCGGGGAGCTGTTTTTT. This translates into CASSRLADKGGELFF. This chain connects TRBV27 to TRBJ2-2; 9 nucleotides line up with TRBD2. The germline V gene encodes CDR1 MNHEY and CDR2 SMNVEV (reference sequence). The CDR3 runs to 15 residues. Trimming cost V 5 bases and J 7 bases; bases outside gene matches: 8.

The genes are TRBV5-5 and TRBJ2-7; 7 nucleotides match TRBD1. Germline V CDR1 and CDR2: SGHKS, YYEKEE (reference sequence). The V and J ends lost 3 bases and 7 bases, in that order; junction bases with no gene match: 4. This CDR3 has 12 residues. The CDR3 DNA follows: TGTGCCAGCAGCTCGGGGACAGTTGAGCAGTACTTC. Translating gives CASSSGTVEQYF. Supplemented by reference TRBV5-5 and TRBJ2-7, the full variable domain reads DAGVTQSPTHLIKTRGQQVTLRCSPISGHKSVSWYQQVLGQGPQFIFQYYEKEERGRGNFPDRFSARQFPNYSSELNVNALLLGDSALYLCASSSGTVEQYFGPGTRLTVT.

This clone was detected only once. The chain couples TRBV6-6 to TRBJ1-1; a weak D match, TRBD1 (5 bases). Looked up from germline, CDR1 is MNHNY and CDR2 is SVGAGI (reference sequence). V shed 0 bases and J shed 3 bases, with 11 bases lying between them. This CDR3 contains 15 residues. This CDR3 is CASSYSGASHTEAFF. In DNA form, the CDR3 reads TGTGCCAGCAGTTACTCAGGGGCCTCCCACACTGAAGCTTTCTTT.

This chain uses TRBV30 with TRBJ1-4; perhaps TRBD1 as D (6 bases). Looked up from germline, CDR1 is GTSNPN and CDR2 is SVGIG (reference sequence). V was pared by 7 bases and J by 3 bases, with 21 bases between. The CDR3 covers 16 residues. The CDR3 DNA reads TGTGCCTACCGGGACATCCCGATTATGTCTAATGAAAAACTGTTTTTT. This codes for CAYRDIPIMSNEKLFF. The whole variable domain, filled in from reference TRBV30 and TRBJ1-4, reads SQTIHQWPATLVQPVGSPLSLECTVEGTSNPNLYWYRQAAGRGLQLLFYSVGIGQISSEVPQNLSASRPQDRQFILSSKKLLLSDSGFYLCAYRDIPIMSNEKLFFGSGTQLSVL.

J is TRBJ2-5 and V is TRBV25-1, with TRBD1 identical over 8 bases. The J call may be faulty, since TRBJ2-7 better matches the DNA end. CDR1 and CDR2 (germline): MGHDK, SYGVNS. The CDR3 covers 15 residues. The DNA for the CDR3 is TGTGCCAGCAGTCCCCGAGGACAGGGCGGAAACGAGCAGTACTTC. Protein product: CASSPRGQGGNEQYF.

The gene calls are TRBV11-2 and TRBJ2-7; possible D gene TRBD2, 6 bases. The CDR3 is made up of 15 amino acids. Germline CDR1 is SGHAT and CDR2 is FQNNGV. Trimming took 1 base from V and 0 from J, leaving 10 bases between them. The CDR3 DNA reads TGTGCCAGCAGCTTAGTCATCGGGAGCTCCTACGAGCAGTACTTC. Protein sequence: CASSLVIGSSYEQYF.

The genes are TRBV30 and TRBJ2-3, with 7 bases that match TRBD2. J gave up 3 bases and V 4 bases, and 4 bases lay outside the gene matches. This CDR3 region has 13 residues. CDR1 is GTSNPN, CDR2 SVGIG, per germline (reference sequence). CDR3 region: CAWKAGRTDTQYF. CDR3 in DNA: TGTGCCTGGAAAGCGGGACGTACAGATACGCAGTATTTT. Full variable domain (rest looked up from reference TRBV30 and TRBJ2-3): SQTIHQWPATLVQPVGSPLSLECTVEGTSNPNLYWYRQAAGRGLQLLFYSVGIGQISSEVPQNLSASRPQDRQFILSSKKLLLSDSGFYLCAWKAGRTDTQYFGPGTRLTVL.

The chain joins TRBV6-5 to TRBJ2-1; D uncertain. The CDR3 covers 13 residues. CDR1 MNHEY and CDR2 SVGAGI come from the germline V gene. The V and J ends lost 2 bases and 9 bases respectively, with 11 bases between them. The CDR3 spells CASSYPEGGEQFF. The CDR3 nucleotides read TGTGCCAGCAGTTACCCCGAAGGCGGTGAGCAGTTCTTC.

J is TRBJ1-1 and V is TRBV5-1; D is perhaps TRBD1 (6 bases). Germline V lookup: CDR1 SGHRS, CDR2 YFSETQ. This CDR3 has 15 amino acids. Trimming stripped 4 bases from V and 5 bases from J, with 18 bases between. The CDR3 is CASSPGDTGGTEAFF. The CDR3 nucleotides are TGCGCCAGCAGCCCGGGGGACACGGGGGGTACTGAAGCTTTCTTT.

The rearrangement joins TRBV15 to TRBJ2-3; TRBD2 might be the D (6 bases). Germline loops: CDR1 LNHNV, CDR2 YYDKDF (reference sequence). With 6 bases removed from V and 2 bases from J, the gap between germline ends came to 15 bases. The CDR3 is made up of 15 amino acids. CDR3 amino acids: CATREGQGYTDTQYF. DNA for the CDR3: TGTGCCACCAGGGAGGGGCAGGGATACACAGATACGCAGTATTTT.

DNA for the CDR3: TGTGCCAGCAGCCCTAGCCCGACTAGCGGGAGAGGAGAGACCCAGTACTTC. The encoded protein is CASSPSPTSGRGETQYF. J is TRBJ2-5 and V is TRBV14; 12 bases map to TRBD2. The junction had 10 bases not matched to a gene; V was cut back by 4 bases and J by 4 bases. Germline V lookup: CDR1 SGHDN, CDR2 FVKESK. This CDR3 spans 17 amino acids. The variable domain in full, completed from reference TRBV14 and TRBJ2-5, reads EAGVTQFPSHSVIEKGQTVTLRCDPISGHDNLYWYRRVMGKEIKFLLHFVKESKQDESGMPNNRFLAERTGGTYSTLKVQPAELEDSGVYFCASSPSPTSGRGETQYFGPGTRLLVL.

This chain joins TRBV7-2 and TRBJ1-4; 8 bases match TRBD1. This CDR3 has 15 amino acids. The germline V gene has CDR1 SGHTA and CDR2 FQGNSA. V shed 3 bases, J shed 8 bases, and the junction held 8 bases outside the gene matches. CDR3 nucleotides: TGTGCCAGCAGCTTGGGGGACAGGAGGGGGGAAAAACTGTTTTTT. Translated, it gives CASSLGDRRGEKLFF.

This chain joins TRBV29-1 and TRBJ2-3, with 10 bases fitting TRBD2. CDR1 is SQVTM and CDR2 is ANQGSEA in the germline V gene. Trimming took 4 bases from V and 4 from J; bases not matched to a gene: 8. This CDR3 comprises 15 residues. CDR3 sequence (DNA): TGCAGCGTTGGAGGTCTAGCGGGAGTGTCAGATACGCAGTATTTT. Translating gives CSVGGLAGVSDTQYF.

J is TRBJ1-1 and V is TRBV27, with 10 bases aligning to TRBD1. The CDR3 spans 18 residues. Losses at the gene ends were 6 bases for V and 1 base for J; bases not matched to a gene: 14. CDR1 and CDR2 from the germline V gene are MNHEY and SMNVEV (reference sequence). This CDR3 reads CASSRSPGQGTRNTEAFF. The CDR3 DNA sequence: TGTGCCAGCAGCCGCTCCCCGGGACAGGGGACTCGGAACACTGAAGCTTTCTTT.

This clone was counted a few times. The chain has TRBV25-1 and TRBJ2-5; 10 bases are shared with TRBD2. Germline CDR1 is MGHDK and CDR2 is SYGVNS. V shed 9 bases, J shed 3 bases, and the junction held 16 bases outside the gene matches. The length of the CDR3 is 17 residues. As DNA, the CDR3 is TGTGCCAGGGCGACTAGCGGGCTTGCGCGTTGGAAAGAGACCCAGTACTTC. This encodes CARATSGLARWKETQYF.

The rearrangement uses TRBV27 and TRBJ2-7; TRBD1 aligns across 9 bases. The trim removed 3 bases at V and 5 bases at J, leaving 17 bases unmatched. CDR3 length: 18 amino acids. The germline gives CDR1 MNHEY, CDR2 SMNVEV (reference sequence). The CDR3: CASSFVSAVGTGLDEQYF. The CDR3, as DNA: TGTGCCAGCAGTTTTGTGTCCGCGGTTGGGACAGGGTTGGACGAGCAGTACTTC.

The rearrangement uses TRBV15 and TRBJ2-7; TRBD1 matches at 9 bases. Unmatched junction bases numbered 7, after V lost 3 bases and J lost 4 bases. Germline V gene sequence: CDR1 LNHNV, CDR2 YYDKDF (reference sequence). The CDR3 is made up of 15 amino acids. The CDR3 is CATSRRQGERYEQYF. CDR3 bases: TGTGCCACCAGCAGGCGACAGGGGGAGAGGTACGAGCAGTACTTC.

The chain recombines TRBV7-9 with TRBJ2-7; 9 bases align to TRBD1. Germline CDR1 reads SEHNR; CDR2 reads FQNEAQ (reference sequence). Trimming at V came to 1 base and at J to 2 bases, leaving 6 bases not matched to a gene. The CDR3 extends over 16 amino acids. CDR3 bases: TGTGCCAGCAGCTTAGTCCCCGGGACAGGGACCTACGAGCAGTACTTC. Its translation is CASSLVPGTGTYEQYF.